The clone carrying this T cell receptor beta chain has only one observation. The antigen is not known. The source of the sample is a study of cytotoxic CD8 clonotypes in ibrutinib-treated CLL. Points from the study as a whole: Before falling back toward baseline at progression, clonality had risen at the time of ibrutinib response.

Sequenced by immunoSEQ multiplex PCR; TCRdb stores in-frame clones only, minus some. The data hold about 25,000 clones, with about 82% observed a single time. V lost 7 bases and J 8 bases, leaving 17 bases between the germline ends. The CDR3 sequence is 13 residues long. Germline CDR1 WSHSY, CDR2 SAAADI. V usage is TRBV10-2 and J usage is TRBJ1-2; D ambiguous. The sequenced sample was PBMCs, obtained after 24 months of ibrutinib treatment. The clonotype was recovered from a human donor with chronic lymphocytic leukemia. DNA for the CDR3: TGCGCCAGCACTAAAAGGGAAATCGAGGGCTACACCTTC. It codes for CASTKREIEGYTF.